Each of the 5 T cell receptor beta chains below was sequenced from the same sample in a study of blood T cell repertoires in COVID-19. Libraries were prepared by immunoSEQ multiplex PCR; TCRdb keeps only in-frame clonotypes and omits some of them. The repertoire holds tens of thousands of clones, nearly 90% seen once, with 4.3% in the top ten. What was sequenced was peripheral blood. These receptors were collected from a woman of 80 years or more with active or convalescent COVID-19.

The chain carries TRBV5-1 and TRBJ2-1; 10 bases are a match to TRBD2. The junction had 16 bases not matched to a gene; V was cut back by 2 bases and J by 2 bases. CDR3 length: 20 residues. Germline V lookup: CDR1 SGHRS, CDR2 YFSETQ. The CDR3 here is CASSFISISGRNVAYNEQFF. The CDR3 DNA is TGCGCCAGCAGCTTTATTTCTATTAGCGGGAGGAACGTGGCCTACAATGAGCAGTTCTTC.

The chain is built from TRBV18 and TRBJ2-3; 7 positions agree with TRBD1. The trim removed 4 bases at V and 1 base at J, leaving 5 bases unmatched. The CDR3 runs to 15 residues. Germline CDR1 and CDR2: KGHSH and LQKENI. The CDR3, as DNA: TGTGCCAGCTCACAGCGTGGACAGGGCACAGATACGCAGTATTTT. It encodes CASSQRGQGTDTQYF. Full variable domain (rest looked up from reference TRBV18 and TRBJ2-3): NAGVMQNPRHLVRRRGQEARLRCSPMKGHSHVYWYRQLPEEGLKFMVYLQKENIIDESGMPKERFSAEFPKEGPSILRIQQVVRGDSAAYFCASSQRGQGTDTQYFGPGTRLTVL.

This CDR3 is CASSSGTGYTQYF. The CDR3 nucleotides are TGTGCCAGCAGTTCCGGGACAGGTTATACGCAGTATTTT. The V gene is TRBV27, the J gene TRBJ2-3; 8 nucleotides line up with TRBD1. The CDR3 length is 13 residues. Germline assignment: CDR1 MNHEY and CDR2 SMNVEV (reference sequence). V was clipped by 4 bases and J by 7 bases; unmatched bases: 4.

This chain joins TRBV15 and TRBJ2-7, with D perhaps TRBD1 (5 bases). This CDR3 has 17 amino acids. V lost 6 bases and J 2 bases, leaving 23 bases between the germline ends. CDR1 and CDR2 (germline): LNHNV, YYDKDF (reference sequence). CDR3 loop: CATRSDSNRSIAYEQYF. Here the CDR3 DNA reads TGTGCCACCAGATCCGATTCGAACAGGTCCATCGCCTACGAGCAGTACTTC.

V usage is TRBV6-2 or TRBV6-3 and J usage is TRBJ2-7, with a tentative D call TRBD1 (6 bases). The CDR3 is 14 amino acids. Germline CDR1 reads MNHEY; CDR2 reads SVGEGT. The V end was cut by 0 bases, the J end by 9 bases, with 15 bases between. The CDR3 region has the DNA TGTGCCAGCAGTTACTCGACAGGAGACGCTGGGCAGTACTTC. Its protein is CASSYSTGDAGQYF.